This entry features one T cell receptor (beta chain) sequence. The CDR3 covers 16 residues. CDR1 and CDR2 (germline): SGDLS, YYNGEE. The junction had 8 bases not matched to a gene; V was cut back by 3 bases and J by 3 bases. Per the study methods: Amplification of reference gene primers was used by the study to estimate nucleated cell counts. TCRdb's copy holds only in-frame clones and misses some; the assay was immunoSEQ multiplex PCR. V, J and clone size are those of that table, while D and trimming were read from the DNA. This sample has a few hundred thousand clones, with more than 80% found just once. The data are from a study of blood T cell repertoires in COVID-19.

This TCR came from a man aged 18 to 30 who had recovered from COVID-19. The sample comprised PBMCs or T cells enriched from blood (not recorded which). This sequence joins TRBV9 and TRBJ1-4, with TRBD1 identical over 7 bases. The CDR3, as DNA: TGTGCCAGCAGCGCCAGGAAGGGACAGCCTAATGAAAAACTGTTTTTT. It encodes CASSARKGQPNEKLFF. Based on the CDR3 plus reference TRBV9 and TRBJ1-4, the full variable domain is DSGVTQTPKHLITATGQRVTLRCSPRSGDLSVYWYQQSLDQGLQFLIQYYNGEERAKGNILERFSAQQFPDLHSELNLSSLELGDSALYFCASSARKGQPNEKLFFGSGTQLSVL.